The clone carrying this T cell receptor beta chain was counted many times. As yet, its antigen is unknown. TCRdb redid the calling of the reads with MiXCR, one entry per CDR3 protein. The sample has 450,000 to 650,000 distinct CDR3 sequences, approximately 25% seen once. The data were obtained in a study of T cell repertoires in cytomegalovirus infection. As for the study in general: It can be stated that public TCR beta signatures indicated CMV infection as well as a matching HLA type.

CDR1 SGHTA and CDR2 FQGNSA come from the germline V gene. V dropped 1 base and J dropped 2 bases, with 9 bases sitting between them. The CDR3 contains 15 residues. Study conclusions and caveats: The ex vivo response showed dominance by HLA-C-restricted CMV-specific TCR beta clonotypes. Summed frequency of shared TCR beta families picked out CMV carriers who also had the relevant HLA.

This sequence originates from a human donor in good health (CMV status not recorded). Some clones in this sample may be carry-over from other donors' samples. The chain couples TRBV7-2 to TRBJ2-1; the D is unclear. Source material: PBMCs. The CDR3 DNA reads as TGTGCCAGCAGCTTAGGAGGAAGGACCTACAATGAGCAGTTCTTC. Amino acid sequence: CASSLGGRTYNEQFF.